This T cell receptor beta chain was identified in a study of T cell responses to AZD1222 COVID-19 vaccine (dated by TCRdb to the early 2020s). Notes on the research overall: Because spike-specific TCR depth and breadth did not differ between the two schedules, AZD1222 recipients who got a second dose at roughly 4 weeks were pooled with those who got a second dose at roughly 12 weeks. TCR sequencing was performed for 230 to 250 trial participants, of whom some 200 were given two doses of AZD1222 and roughly 25 were given two doses of MenACWY control vaccine. Enrollment into the trials was organized by age into subgroups of 18-55, 56-69 and 70-plus years, and those subgroups contained roughly 140, 27 and 60 TCR-sequenced participants, respectively. The full study reports these points: Because no day 14 peak-response samples were available, the repertoires could be characterized only after the peak T cell response. Vaccine-associated CD4 TCRs spanned the whole spike protein, with dominant responses in regions 160-218 and 743-854. Epitopes outside the regions mutated in the B.1.351 and B.1.1.7 variants were reportedly recognized by nearly half of the unique spike-specific TCRs. A significant rise in spike-specific TCR breadth and depth was observed after two AZD1222 doses relative to day 0 and relative to MenACWY recipients. In the small 56-69-year group, the increase in depth fell short of significance, most likely because of low power. Conclusions about previously exposed vaccinees are limited because only five to seven AZD1222 recipients were SARS-CoV-2 seropositive at baseline. Participants were mostly white British and included more females than males, and it was suggested by the authors that clonal diversity may have been underestimated.

The time point label for this specimen denotes: baseline before first vaccination. Vaccinee samples were obtained from the UK trials COV001 and COV002, which included a single-blind randomized controlled phase 2/3 trial of AZD1222 (ChAdOx1 nCoV-19) in healthy adults. For TCRbeta chain sequencing, PBMC samples from trial participants were taken at day 0 and at day 28 after the second dose. The CDR3 regions of human TCRbeta chains were subjected to immunosequencing. As for the original processing: TCRs in the repertoires were compared against a reference library of SARS-CoV-2-specific TCRs that had been generated with the MIRA antigen-specificity platform. Breadth was defined as the fraction of unique TCRs that were SARS-CoV-2-associated, and depth was defined as the fraction of total T cells that were SARS-CoV-2-associated. Using the MIRA data, each spike-specific TCR was assigned both to the spike region to which the TCR was reactive and to a CD4 or CD8 class. Log10-transformed breadth and depth values were compared by one-way ANOVA with Sidak's multiple comparisons tests. Held by TCRdb, this immuneACCESS table contains in-frame sequences only and omits some clones. Under half of the omission traces to an unresolved V gene where checked; the cause of the rest is unknown. That table gives V, J and clone size, and the DNA gave D and trimming. In this sample the table shows 120,000 or so clones, roughly 90% of which occur a single time. The ten most abundant clones make up 1.1% of the sample.

For this clone: Its antigen is currently not known. Base qualities are not recorded, but no much larger clone differs from it by a single base.

CDR1 and CDR2 are read off the germline V gene (reference sequence) as SGHNT and YYREEE. The CDR3 goes from the cysteine to the phenylalanine over 15 residues. Of all the DNA, just the CDR3 is kept, 45 bases in frame from base 1. From V the trimming removes 3 bases and from J it removes 8 bases, while the gene matches leave 5 bases of the junction unaccounted for. Recombination connected TRBV5-4 to TRBJ1-6; TRBD1 matches 10 bases in the middle. The TCR sequence derives from an adult in good health. The sample consisted of peripheral blood, taken on day 0 of AZD1222 vaccination. The CDR3 region reads CASSSPGQGYSPLHF. The DNA reads TGTGCCAGCAGCTCACCGGGACAGGGGTATTCACCCCTCCACTTT.